The rows below give T cell receptor beta chains drawn from one sample of a study of cytotoxic CD8 clonotypes in ibrutinib-treated CLL. Generated by immunoSEQ multiplex PCR, the TCRdb table keeps only in-frame clones and is missing some. The sample has approximately 150,000 clones, roughly 90% seen once. Sample: PBMCs, taken at disease progression, from a patient treated with ibrutinib. All receptors derive from a human donor with chronic lymphocytic leukemia. The CDR3 runs from the conserved cysteine through the conserved F or W. The D gene is left open where the match is weak. Some rows mark clone size as missing; the rest say once, few, many or name a class of expanded clone.

clone size	J gene	D gene	V gene	CDR3 DNA	CDR3 protein
NA	TRBJ1-4	NA	TRBV11-3	TGTGCCAGCAACTCCGACAGGATGGGTAGAGCCGCAACTAATGAAAAACTGTTTTTT	CASNSDRMGRAATNEKLFF
NA	TRBJ2-1	NA	TRBV27	TGTGCCAGCAGCCAACAACCCAGTCAGGAGCAGTTCTTC	CASSQQPSQEQFF
few	TRBJ1-2	NA	TRBV2	TGTGCCAGCAGTGAACAGCTCTATGGCTACACCTTC	CASSEQLYGYTF
NA	TRBJ2-7	TRBD1	TRBV19	TGTGCCAGTAGTACTGGTCACAGGGGCTCCTACGAGCAGTACTTC	CASSTGHRGSYEQYF
NA	TRBJ1-3	NA	TRBV30	TGTGCCTGGAATCTTGCGGCTGGAAACACCATATATTTT	CAWNLAAGNTIYF
NA	TRBJ2-4	NA	TRBV27	TGTGCCAGCAGTTGGGCCAGAGCCAAAAACATTCAGTACTTC	CASSWARAKNIQYF
NA	TRBJ1-2	NA	TRBV7-6	TGTGCCAGCAGCTCGACACAGGGAATATCTTCTGGCTACACCTTC	CASSSTQGISSGYTF
NA	TRBJ1-1	TRBD1	TRBV2	TGTGCCAGCAGTGGACAGGGGGCCACTGAAGCTTTCTTT	CASSGQGATEAFF
NA	TRBJ2-1	TRBD1	TRBV15	TGTGCCACCAGCCTCCGGGACAGCTCCTACAATGAGCAGTTCTTC	CATSLRDSSYNEQFF
NA	TRBJ2-7	TRBD1	TRBV4-1	TGCGCCAGCAGCCCCCTTACGGGACAGGGCTACGAGCAGTACTTC	CASSPLTGQGYEQYF
NA	TRBJ2-7	TRBD1	TRBV6-6	TGTGCCAGCAGTTACTCGTCCAGGGGGCTCTCCTACGAGCAGTACTTC	CASSYSSRGLSYEQYF
NA	TRBJ2-3	NA	TRBV19	TGTGCCAGTAGTATTTCGTTCGGTAGCACAGATACGCAGTATTTT	CASSISFGSTDTQYF
NA	TRBJ1-4	NA	TRBV19	TGTGCCAGTAGTTTCGGACACAATTATGAAAAACTGTTTTTT	CASSFGHNYEKLFF
NA	TRBJ2-7	TRBD1	TRBV5-6	TGTGCCAGCAGCTTTAGGACAGGGAGCTACGAGCAGTACTTC	CASSFRTGSYEQYF
NA	TRBJ1-2	NA	TRBV7-8	TGTGCCAGCAGCTTAGCGCGGTGGGACGTCACTAACTATGGCTACACCTTC	CASSLARWDVTNYGYTF
NA	TRBJ1-5	NA	TRBV7-2	TGTGCCAGCAGCTTAGCTGGTCCGGCCCAGCCCCAGCATTTT	CASSLAGPAQPQHF
NA	TRBJ2-3	NA	TRBV27	TGTGCCAGCAGTTTCAAAGATACGCAGTATTTT	CASSFKDTQYF
NA	TRBJ2-1	TRBD2	TRBV5-6	TGTGCCAGCAGCATAGCGGGAGGGTTCTACAATGAGCAGTTCTTC	CASSIAGGFYNEQFF
NA	TRBJ1-3	TRBD1	TRBV9	TGTGCCAGCAGCGGGACAGGGCTGTCTGGAAACACCATATATTTT	CASSGTGLSGNTIYF
NA	TRBJ1-2	NA	TRBV9	TGTGCCAGCAGCGTAGACTACGGGACAATAATTTATGGCTACACCTTC	CASSVDYGTIIYGYTF
NA	TRBJ2-5	TRBD1	TRBV5-4	TGTGCCAGCAGGGGACCGGGACAGCACCAAGAGACCCAGTACTTC	CASRGPGQHQETQYF
NA	TRBJ2-1	NA	TRBV10-3	TGTGCCATCAGTGACCTCCGAGCCACACATAAATTCGATGAGCAGTTCTTC	CAISDLRATHKFDEQFF
once	TRBJ2-1	NA	TRBV7-9	TGTGCCAGCAGCTTCAGAAGGGCGATATACAATGAGCAGTTCTTC	CASSFRRAIYNEQFF
NA	TRBJ1-2	NA	TRBV18	TGTGCCAGCTCACCGCAACCTGACCTTCAGGGAACGGGAGGCTACACCTTC	CASSPQPDLQGTGGYTF
few	TRBJ1-5	TRBD1	TRBV7-9	TGTGCCAGTACCGGGACAGGGGTACGTCAGCCCCAGCATTTT	CASTGTGVRQPQHF
NA	TRBJ2-7	NA	TRBV27	TGTGCCTGCCACCGGGGGAACGAGCAGTACTTC	CACHRGNEQYF
NA	TRBJ2-1	NA	TRBV7-6	TGTGCCAGCAGCTTAAGGTATCCGGGACCCCCGAACGATTATGAGCAGTTCTTC	CASSLRYPGPPNDYEQFF
NA	TRBJ2-7	TRBD2	TRBV25-1	TGTGCCAGCAGTGGAAATAGCGGGGGGTCCTACGAGCAGTACTTC	CASSGNSGGSYEQYF
NA	TRBJ2-7	TRBD2	TRBV7-9	TGTGCCAGCAGCTTAGTGGGTAGCGGGAGCTCCTACGAGCAGTACTTC	CASSLVGSGSSYEQYF
NA	TRBJ2-7	TRBD2	TRBV5-6	TGTGCCAGCAGCTTGGAGGGCGGGAGGGCCTTCTACGAGCAGTACTTC	CASSLEGGRAFYEQYF
NA	TRBJ1-1	NA	TRBV7-2	TGTGCCAGCAGCTCCCCGAACACTTTCCAGGGGTTCACTGAAGCTTTCTTT	CASSSPNTFQGFTEAFF
NA	TRBJ2-2	NA	TRBV11-2	TGTGCCAGCAGCTTACTCGCGGGGCCGAACACCGGGGAGCTGTTTTTT	CASSLLAGPNTGELFF
NA	TRBJ1-2	NA	TRBV6-5	TGTGCCAGCAGTCTAAGGACCGTGAACTATGGCTACACCTTC	CASSLRTVNYGYTF
NA	TRBJ2-7	NA	TRBV28	TGTGCCAGCGCGAATTGGCGGGAATTAAACAACTACGAGCAGTACTTC	CASANWRELNNYEQYF
NA	TRBJ1-1	NA	TRBV6-1	TGTGCCAGCAGGAAAGTTACGAACACTGAAGCTTTCTTT	CASRKVTNTEAFF
NA	TRBJ2-6	NA	TRBV7-2	TGTGCCAGCAGCTTAAGTCAGGGGCTCTCTGGGGCCAACGTCCTGACTTTC	CASSLSQGLSGANVLTF
few	TRBJ1-4	NA	TRBV7-2	TGTGCCAGCAGCTTAGTGGGGGCGCCGGGTGAAAAACTGTTTTTT	CASSLVGAPGEKLFF
once	TRBJ2-1	TRBD1	TRBV6-1	TGTGCCAGCAGTAACGGACAGGTTTCCTACAATGAGCAGTTCTTC	CASSNGQVSYNEQFF
NA	TRBJ2-2	TRBD1	TRBV30	TGTGCCTGGAATCCATGGACAGGGGAGCACGGGGAGCTGTTTTTT	CAWNPWTGEHGELFF
NA	TRBJ2-7	TRBD2	TRBV27	TGTGCCAGCAGTTTTGGAACGGCGGGAGGGTTCCACGAGCAGTACTTC	CASSFGTAGGFHEQYF
once	TRBJ2-2	TRBD2	TRBV5-1	TGCGCCAGCAGCTTGGTGATGACTAGCTCGAACACCGGGGAGCTGTTTTTT	CASSLVMTSSNTGELFF
NA	TRBJ2-1	NA	TRBV21-1	TGTGCCAGCAGCCCCGGGACCGCCTCCTACAATGAGCAGTTCTTC	CASSPGTASYNEQFF
NA	TRBJ1-1	NA	TRBV11-3	TGTGCCAGCAGCCCATTCACGGTAGGATCTGTCACTGAAGCTTTCTTT	CASSPFTVGSVTEAFF
NA	TRBJ1-2	NA	TRBV30	TGTGCCTGGAGTCCCGACAGAGACTATGGCTACACCTTC	CAWSPDRDYGYTF
NA	TRBJ2-1	NA	TRBV5-1	TGCGCCAGCAGCTTTGACAATGAGCAGTTCTTC	CASSFDNEQFF